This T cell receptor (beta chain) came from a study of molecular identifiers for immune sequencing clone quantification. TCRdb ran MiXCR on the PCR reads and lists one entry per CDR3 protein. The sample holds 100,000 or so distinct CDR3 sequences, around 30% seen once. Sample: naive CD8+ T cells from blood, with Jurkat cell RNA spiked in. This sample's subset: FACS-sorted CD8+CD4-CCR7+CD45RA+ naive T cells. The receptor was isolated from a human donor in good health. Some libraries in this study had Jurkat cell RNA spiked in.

DNA for the CDR3: TGTGCCAGCAGCTTTCCAGGGATCCAAGAGACCCAGTACTTC. Translating it yields CASSFPGIQETQYF. The rearrangement uses TRBV7-8 and TRBJ2-5; possible D gene TRBD1, 5 bases. CDR1 and CDR2 (germline): SGHVS, FQNEAQ. Trimming cost V 3 bases and J 1 base, with 9 bases left between them. The CDR3 runs 14 residues.